A single sample is the source of the 28 T cell receptor beta chains below, sequenced in a study of CD8 T cells in Susac syndrome. Random-hexamer reverse transcription was applied to about 0.5 to 1 ug RNA. Using its own MiXCR run on the immunoSEQ multiplex PCR reads, TCRdb lists one record per CDR3 protein. Found here are approximately 180,000 distinct CDR3 sequences, 95% of them singletons; the top ten hold approximately 0.1%. The sample taken for sequencing was CD4+ T cells from PBMCs. The receptor source for this set is a human donor with multiple sclerosis.

This clonotype was recorded only once. The chain recombines TRBV30 with TRBJ2-7, with D unresolved. V lost 0 bases and J lost 3, with 9 bases in between. The length of the CDR3 is 13 residues. Per germline, CDR1 GTSNPN and CDR2 SVGIG (reference sequence). CDR3 DNA sequence: TGTGCCTGGAGTGTAAGCTATTTCTACGAGCAGTACTTC. As protein: CAWSVSYFYEQYF.

V and J are TRBV6-5 and TRBJ2-1, with a tentative D call TRBD2 (7 bases). Germline V gene data show CDR1 as MNHEY and CDR2 as SVGAGI. The CDR3 consists of 12 residues. V was clipped by 8 bases and J by 9 bases, with 14 bases between them. The CDR3 protein is CASGGAWVEQFF. CDR3 coding DNA: TGTGCCAGCGGGGGGGCGTGGGTTGAGCAGTTCTTC.

The V and J genes are TRBV4-2 and TRBJ2-3; D might be TRBD2 (6 bases). Germline V lookup: CDR1 LGHNA, CDR2 YNFKEQ. This CDR3 has 17 residues. Trimming shortened V by 3 bases and J by 0 bases, and 16 bases separated the two germline ends. CDR3 DNA sequence: TGTGCCAGCAGCCAGTCGGTGGTAGCGGTTAGCACAGATACGCAGTATTTT. Amino acids: CASSQSVVAVSTDTQYF.

This clonotype showed up just once. J is TRBJ1-5 and V is TRBV20-1, with TRBD1 matching 9 bases. The germline gives CDR1 DFQATT, CDR2 SNEGSKA (reference sequence). This CDR3 contains 13 residues. J lost 6 bases, V lost 6 bases, and 6 bases had no gene match. CDR3 DNA: TGCAGTGCCGAACAGGGGGCAGCTCAGCCCCAGCATTTT. Its translation is CSAEQGAAQPQHF.

The chain is built from TRBV5-1 and TRBJ2-5, with TRBD1 matching 7 bases. Germline V lookup: CDR1 SGHRS, CDR2 YFSETQ. With V trimmed by 3 bases and J by 8 bases, 13 bases remained unmatched. CDR3 length: 15 residues. CDR3 residues: CASSSQRQGMDTQYF. The CDR3 bases are TGCGCCAGCAGCTCCCAACGACAGGGAATGGATACCCAGTACTTC.

This sequence joins TRBV24-1 and TRBJ2-3; D is unclear. Trimming shortened V by 7 bases and J by 8 bases, and 9 bases separated the two germline ends. CDR1 KGHDR and CDR2 SFDVKD come from the germline V gene. This CDR3 spans 11 amino acids. DNA for the CDR3: TGTGCCACCAGCCTTTTCGGTACGCAGTATTTT. Amino acid sequence: CATSLFGTQYF.

This chain uses TRBV15 with TRBJ2-3; no clear D. The V end lost 3 bases, the J end lost 5 bases, and 9 bases lay between the germline ends. The CDR3 has 13 residues. Germline V gene lookup returns CDR1 LNHNV and CDR2 YYDKDF (reference sequence). As DNA, the CDR3 is TGTGCCACCAGCAGGGACGTAGGAGATACGCAGTATTTT. Amino acids: CATSRDVGDTQYF.

The chain's CDR3 is CASSSGQGIAYEQYF. Written as DNA, the CDR3 is TGTGCCAGCAGCTCCGGACAGGGCATAGCCTACGAGCAGTACTTC. This chain links TRBV3-1 with TRBJ2-7, with 8 bases aligning to TRBD1. The CDR3 is 15 residues long. The germline gives CDR1 LGHDT, CDR2 YNNKEL (reference sequence). The V and J ends lost 5 bases and 2 bases, in that order; junction bases with no gene match: 8.

V gene TRBV4-2 combines with J gene TRBJ2-1, with 11 bases matching TRBD2. Unmatched junction bases numbered 11, after V lost 4 bases and J lost 6 bases. Germline CDR1 reads LGHNA; CDR2 reads YNFKEQ. The CDR3 is made up of 17 amino acids. CDR3 bases: TGTGCCAGCAGCCGACCGACTAGCGGGGTACGAGGCAATGAGCAGTTCTTC. Translated: CASSRPTSGVRGNEQFF.

The chain links TRBV29-1 to TRBJ2-7, with TRBD1 as a possible D gene (5 bases). The V gene's germline CDR1 is SQVTM and CDR2 ANQGSEA. The CDR3 is 13 residues long. V was pared by 1 base and J by 0 bases, with 7 bases between. CDR3 DNA sequence: TGCAGCGTTGAAGGCAGGGACTCCTACGAGCAGTACTTC. Amino acids: CSVEGRDSYEQYF.

The chain uses TRBV24-1 and TRBJ2-3; either TRBD1 or TRBD2 may fit D (5 bases each). Trimming removed 11 bases from V and 6 bases from J, with 14 bases in between. The length of the CDR3 is 12 residues. From germline, CDR1 is KGHDR and CDR2 SFDVKD. The CDR3 loop reads CAISGGIDTQYF. CDR3 nucleotide sequence: TGTGCCATAAGTGGGGGTATCGATACGCAGTATTTT.

This chain joins TRBV30 and TRBJ2-7; D gene unclear. V dropped 0 bases and J dropped 2 bases, with 14 bases sitting between them. Germline V gene sequence: CDR1 GTSNPN, CDR2 SVGIG (reference sequence). This CDR3 spans 15 amino acids. DNA for the CDR3: TGTGCCTGGAGTGTGAGTCCTGCCGTACCCTACGAGCAGTACTTC. Translating gives CAWSVSPAVPYEQYF.

The table lists this clonotype with a few counts. The chain links TRBV13 to TRBJ1-2; D is ambiguous. Germline CDR1 reads PRHDT; CDR2 reads FYEKMQ (reference sequence). The CDR3 totals 13 residues. Trimming took off 0 bases at V and 5 bases at J, with 7 bases between the two ends. As DNA, the CDR3 is TGTGCCAGCAGCTTAGGTTCCCGGTATGGCTACACCTTC. The encoded protein is CASSLGSRYGYTF.

This clonotype was observed a few times. The chain is built from TRBV5-1 and TRBJ2-7, with no clear D. V lost 0 bases to trimming and J lost 0 bases, with 4 bases between them. CDR3 size: 13 residues. CDR1 and CDR2 (germline): SGHRS, YFSETQ. The CDR3 bases are TGCGCCAGCAGCTTGGGGGTCTCCTACGAGCAGTACTTC. Encoded protein: CASSLGVSYEQYF. The full variable domain, completed using reference TRBV5-1 and TRBJ2-7, is KAGVTQTPRYLIKTRGQQVTLSCSPISGHRSVSWYQQTPGQGLQFLFEYFSETQRNKGNFPGRFSGRQFSNSRSEMNVSTLELGDSALYLCASSLGVSYEQYFGPGTRLTVT.

The chain is built from TRBV29-1 and TRBJ2-3; possibly TRBD1 or TRBD2 for D (7 bases each). The CDR3 sequence is 14 residues long. V dropped 4 bases and J dropped 7 bases, with 18 bases sitting between them. Per germline, CDR1 SQVTM and CDR2 ANQGSEA. The CDR3 nucleotides are TGCAGCGTTGTGGGGGCAGGGGGGGGGAATACGCAGTATTTT. Translating gives CSVVGAGGGNTQYF.

The J gene is TRBJ1-1, the V gene TRBV14; no clear D. V was clipped by 3 bases and J by 4 bases, with 9 bases between them. Germline-derived CDR1 and CDR2 are SGHDN and FVKESK. The CDR3 spans 13 residues. This chain's CDR3 is CASSQLQITEAFF. CDR3 nucleotides: TGTGCCAGCAGCCAGCTACAGATCACTGAAGCTTTCTTT.

This clonotype was counted between two and nine times. The V gene is TRBV6-2 or TRBV6-3, the J gene TRBJ2-1; D assignment may be TRBD1 or TRBD2 (6 bases each). The CDR3 runs 13 residues. Germline CDR1 is MNHEY and CDR2 is SVGEGT. Trimming took off 2 bases at V and 5 bases at J, with 7 bases between the two ends. CDR3 bases: TGTGCCAGCAGTTACGGGGGGCACAATGAGCAGTTCTTC. Protein: CASSYGGHNEQFF.

The chain recombines TRBV5-6 with TRBJ1-1, with D possibly being TRBD1 (6 bases). In germline, CDR1 is SGHDT, CDR2 YYEEEE. V lost 2 bases, J lost 7 bases, and 15 bases lay in between. The CDR3 runs 14 residues. For the CDR3, the DNA is TGTGCCAGCAGCTTCGACCCGGGACAACGTGAAGCTTTCTTT. Translated: CASSFDPGQREAFF.

This rearrangement joins TRBV27 to TRBJ2-1; 12 bases align to TRBD2. The J segment lost 9 bases and the V segment lost 0 bases, leaving 18 bases of the junction unmatched. Germline-derived CDR1 and CDR2 are MNHEY and SMNVEV (reference sequence). This CDR3 spans 20 amino acids. Here the CDR3 reads CASSLSKARRASGGAGEQFF. Written as DNA, the CDR3 is TGTGCCAGCAGTTTATCGAAGGCGCGCAGGGCTAGCGGGGGGGCCGGTGAGCAGTTCTTC.

The chain combines TRBV4-2 with TRBJ1-1, with D tentatively TRBD1 (6 bases). This CDR3 comprises 16 residues. Per the germline V gene, CDR1 is LGHNA and CDR2 is YNFKEQ. The V end was cut by 4 bases, the J end by 0 bases, with 15 bases between. The CDR3 coding sequence is TGTGCCAGCAGCCCAGAGACAGGTGCCATGAACACTGAAGCTTTCTTT. It encodes CASSPETGAMNTEAFF.

The rearrangement joins TRBV7-9 to TRBJ2-5; the D is unclear. Per germline, CDR1 SEHNR and CDR2 FQNEAQ (reference sequence). V lost 5 bases, J lost 4 bases, and 20 bases lay in between. This CDR3 has 16 amino acids. CDR3 bases: TGTGCCAGCAGCCCCCCTCTTCGCGTGTCGGGAGAGACCCAGTACTTC. It specifies CASSPPLRVSGETQYF.

This clonotype was found once. The chain has TRBV20-1 and TRBJ2-1; D may match TRBD1 or TRBD2 (6 bases each). CDR1 is DFQATT, CDR2 SNEGSKA, per germline (reference sequence). V shed 6 bases and J shed 5 bases, with 20 bases lying between them. The CDR3 loop spans 15 amino acids. The CDR3 DNA is TGCAGTGCAATTCGGGGGCCCATAAGGAACAATGAGCAGTTCTTC. Protein sequence: CSAIRGPIRNNEQFF.

The chain is built from TRBV25-1 and TRBJ1-5; D is undetermined. Germline V gene sequence: CDR1 MGHDK, CDR2 SYGVNS. The CDR3 is 17 residues long. Trimming shortened V by 3 bases and J by 0 bases, and 15 bases separated the two germline ends. In nucleotides, the CDR3 is TGTGCCAGCAGTGACGTTAAAGGATGGGATAGCAATCAGCCCCAGCATTTT. Translation gives CASSDVKGWDSNQPQHF.

This clonotype was seen just once. This chain uses TRBV2 with TRBJ2-5; a weak D match, TRBD1 (6 bases). Germline V gene lookup returns CDR1 SNHLY and CDR2 FYNNEI. Trimming cost V 7 bases and J 0 bases, with 12 bases left between them. The CDR3 runs to 14 residues. The CDR3 DNA reads TGTGCCAGCATGAGGACAGCAAACCAAGAGACCCAGTACTTC. This codes for CASMRTANQETQYF.

This clonotype has only one observation. The V and J genes are TRBV19 and TRBJ2-1, with a possible D match to TRBD2 (7 bases). This CDR3 has 15 residues. Germline-derived CDR1 and CDR2 are LNHDA and SQIVND (reference sequence). Trimming left V 4 bases short and J 5 bases short, with 15 bases between. The CDR3 DNA follows: TGTGCCAGTAGTACTACCGGGGGGCCCCACAATGAGCAGTTCTTC. Its translation is CASSTTGGPHNEQFF.

This clonotype is a singleton in its sample. The rearrangement joins TRBV5-1 to TRBJ2-3; TRBD1 matches 8 bases. Trimming took 4 bases from V and 3 from J; bases not matched to a gene: 4. This CDR3 is 14 amino acids long. Per the germline V gene, CDR1 is SGHRS and CDR2 is YFSETQ. The CDR3 loop is CASSPGQATDTQYF. In DNA, the CDR3 is TGCGCCAGCAGCCCGGGACAGGCGACAGATACGCAGTATTTT.

The chain is built from TRBV9 and TRBJ1-1; D uncertain. Germline V lookup: CDR1 SGDLS, CDR2 YYNGEE. The CDR3 length is 15 residues. Trimming removed 3 bases from V and 3 bases from J, with 15 bases in between. CDR3 residues: CASSGPRWEDTEAFF. CDR3 sequence (DNA): TGTGCCAGCAGCGGTCCTCGGTGGGAGGACACTGAAGCTTTCTTT. Complete variable domain (other parts from reference TRBV9 and TRBJ1-1): DSGVTQTPKHLITATGQRVTLRCSPRSGDLSVYWYQQSLDQGLQFLIQYYNGEERAKGNILERFSAQQFPDLHSELNLSSLELGDSALYFCASSGPRWEDTEAFFGQGTRLTVV.

The CDR3 reads CAISEDRETEAFF. The CDR3 coding sequence is TGTGCCATCAGCGAGGACAGGGAGACTGAAGCTTTCTTT. V gene TRBV10-3 combines with J gene TRBJ1-1; the match to TRBD1 covers 8 bases. V was clipped by 6 bases and J by 5 bases; unmatched bases: 5. The CDR3 spans 13 residues. The germline V gene encodes CDR1 ENHRY and CDR2 SYGVKD.